This T cell receptor beta chain was profiled in a study of radiation and T cells in renal cell carcinoma. Notes on the study in general: In blood, top tumor clones expanded by 2 weeks, shrinking by 4. Pretreatment tumor biopsies were lacking, so baseline clonotypes are unknown.

V lost 2 bases to trimming and J lost 0 bases; unmatched junction nucleotides: 1. Per the germline V gene, CDR1 is LGHNA and CDR2 is YNFKEQ. The CDR3 sequence is 15 residues long. Time point: blood 4 weeks post-SBRT, at nephrectomy. The treatment: 15 Gy SBRT to primary tumor, nephrectomy 4 weeks later. Nephrectomy followed 15 Gy stereotactic body radiation by 4 weeks. After SBRT, blood was collected at 2 and 4 weeks, plus baseline. Using immunoSEQ multiplex PCR, the repertoire was profiled, and TCRdb retains in-frame clones only, with some absent. The table has about 83,000 clones, roughly 80% seen once. In this sample, this clone turned up a few times. Antigen unknown.

The chain uses TRBV4-2 and TRBJ2-3; 8 bases are shared with TRBD2. This clonotype originated in a woman between 55 and 75 years old with renal cell carcinoma. Sequenced here: blood, sampled from a patient whose treatment included radiotherapy and nephrectomy. The CDR3 is CASSQKRGSTDTQYF. The CDR3 bases are TGTGCCAGCAGCCAAAAGCGGGGGAGCACAGATACGCAGTATTTT.